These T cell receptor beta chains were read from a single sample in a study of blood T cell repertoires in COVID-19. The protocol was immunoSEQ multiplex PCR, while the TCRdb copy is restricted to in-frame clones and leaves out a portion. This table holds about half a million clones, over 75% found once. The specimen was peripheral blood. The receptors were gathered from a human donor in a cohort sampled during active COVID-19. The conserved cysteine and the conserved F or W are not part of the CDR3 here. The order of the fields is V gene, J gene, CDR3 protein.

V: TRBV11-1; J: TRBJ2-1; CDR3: ASSLAEGALNGQF
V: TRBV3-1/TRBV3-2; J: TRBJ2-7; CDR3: ASSRPGLAGRISYEQY
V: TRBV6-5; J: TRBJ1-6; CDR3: ASISRQGYNSPLH
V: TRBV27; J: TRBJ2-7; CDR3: ASSLRVPGQDLRGQY
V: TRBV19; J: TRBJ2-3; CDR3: ASSSMGAPDTQY
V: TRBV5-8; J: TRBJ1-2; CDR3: ASSLVFAGYT
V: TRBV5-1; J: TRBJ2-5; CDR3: ASSLGAGVGETQY
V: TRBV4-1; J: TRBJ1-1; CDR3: ASSNILGQGNTEAF
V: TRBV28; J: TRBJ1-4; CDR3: ASREQEKLF
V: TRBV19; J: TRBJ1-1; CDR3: ASSIRRNTEAF
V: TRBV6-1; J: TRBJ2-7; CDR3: ASSEVTGQGRSEQY
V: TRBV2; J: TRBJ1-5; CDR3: ASSEAAVRKH
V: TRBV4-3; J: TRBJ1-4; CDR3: ASSQGGQGSSTGLARKLF
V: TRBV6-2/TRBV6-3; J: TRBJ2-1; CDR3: ASSYSGAWSLNEQF
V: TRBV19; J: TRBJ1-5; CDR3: ASSIGRAGNQPQH
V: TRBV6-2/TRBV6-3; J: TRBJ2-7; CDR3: ASSYSSGIPDEQY